This T cell receptor beta chain was sequenced for a study of blood T cell repertoires in COVID-19. There are 17 residues in the CDR3. Germline CDR1 is SGDLS and CDR2 is YYNGEE. The trim removed 4 bases at V and 2 bases at J, leaving 12 bases unmatched. The authors' processing: Reference gene primers were amplified, and this amplification served to estimate nucleated cell counts. Profiled with immunoSEQ multiplex PCR; TCRdb holds only in-frame clones, not every one. The DNA was the basis for D and trimming; V, J and clone size are from that table. There are about 90,000 clones in the sample; less than 85% occur only once, and around 7% lies in the top ten.

The TCR sequence derives from a man aged 65 to 85 with acute or convalescent COVID-19. The sample comprised peripheral blood. V and J are TRBV9 and TRBJ2-5; 9 nucleotides align to TRBD2. The CDR3 spells CASSPSGGSPIQETQYF. CDR3 nucleotide sequence: TGTGCCAGCAGCCCCAGCGGGGGGAGCCCAATTCAAGAGACCCAGTACTTC.